This TCR beta chain was obtained from a study of T cells in Graves' hyperthyroidism and ophthalmopathy. Study-wide results and caveats: For ophthalmopathy, model prediction preceded onset by a median about 6 months. In the blood, most expanded thyroid clonotypes above 0.001 appeared as well.

This clonotype was found many times. The antigen remains unidentified. Using RNA transcripts as the source, TCR beta CDR3 regions were amplified. First-round RT-PCR targeting the TCR CDR3 was performed with the HTBI primer set. TCRdb re-called the multiplex PCR reads with MiXCR, one entry per CDR3 protein. The sample shows around 600,000 distinct CDR3 sequences, about 14% of them seen only once. For ophthalmopathy patients, the Clinical Activity Score was at least 3 and the NOSPECS grade at least 4; duration was under 3 months. The diagnoses drew upon clinical symptoms, serum thyroxine and TRAb, thyroid ultrasound and orbital computed tomography. The CDR3 has 15 residues. Germline V gene sequence: CDR1 LGHDT, CDR2 YNNKEL (reference sequence). Deletions cut 1 base from V and 4 bases from J, with 14 bases between.

The sample comprised blood. The clonotype comes from a woman aged 45-65 years with Graves' ophthalmopathy. V usage is TRBV3-1 and J usage is TRBJ2-7; D may be TRBD2 (6 bases). The chain's CDR3 is CASSQVGGASYEQYF. The DNA of the CDR3 is TGTGCCAGCAGCCAAGTCGGCGGGGCAAGTTACGAGCAGTACTTC.